A selection of T cell receptor beta chains follows, all from one sample in a study of blood T cell repertoires in COVID-19. Clones were sequenced by immunoSEQ multiplex PCR, and TCRdb holds only the in-frame ones, with some missing. This table holds some 75,000 clones, around nine tenths found once. Input material: peripheral blood. The receptor source for this set is a man between 65 and 80 years old with active or convalescent COVID-19. Each CDR3 is given with its conserved first and last residue. A D gene is named only where the DNA matches it firmly. Some rows mark clone size as missing; the rest say once, few, many or name a class of expanded clone.

size | D | J | V | DNA | CDR3
. | TRBD2 | TRBJ2-7 | TRBV3-1/TRBV3-2 | TGTGCCAGCAGCCGCAGGACTAGCGGGGCCTTCTACGAGCAGTACTTC | CASSRRTSGAFYEQYF
. | TRBD2 | TRBJ2-5 | TRBV7-9 | TGTGCCAGCAGCGCGGGGGGCGGAGAGACCCAGTACTTC | CASSAGGGETQYF
. | . | TRBJ2-1 | TRBV7-9 | TGTGCCAGCAGCCCGGACAATAAGGGGAATGAGCAGTTCTTC | CASSPDNKGNEQFF
few | TRBD1 | TRBJ1-1 | TRBV7-9 | TGTGCCAGCAGCTCTAGGCAACAGGGGGCGCTTCATTTGGGAACTGAAGCTTTCTTT | CASSSRQQGALHLGTEAFF
. | TRBD2 | TRBJ2-2 | TRBV6-6 | TGTGCCAGCAGTTACCGAACTAGCGTCTCCGGGGAGCTGTTTTTT | CASSYRTSVSGELFF
. | . | TRBJ2-3 | TRBV6-5 | TGTGCCAGCAGTCCAGGGGTGAGCACAGATACGCAGTATTTT | CASSPGVSTDTQYF
. | TRBD1 | TRBJ2-2 | TRBV2 | TGTGCCAGCAGTCCCATGACAGGGGCGACCGGGGAGCTGTTTTTT | CASSPMTGATGELFF
. | TRBD2 | TRBJ2-3 | TRBV7-9 | TGTGCCAGCAGCTTAGGGGCTAGCGGGGGTACAGATACGCAGTATTTT | CASSLGASGGTDTQYF
. | TRBD1 | TRBJ1-6 | TRBV19 | TGTGCCAGTAGCCCACAGGGGGCGTCGGGCTCACCCCTCCACTTT | CASSPQGASGSPLHF
. | . | TRBJ1-1 | TRBV2 | TGTGCCAGCAGTGAAATTAGGGGTGCTGAAGCTTTCTTT | CASSEIRGAEAFF
. | TRBD2 | TRBJ2-7 | TRBV29-1 | TGCAGCGTAGAAGCGGGAGGCGGGTACGAGCAGTACTTC | CSVEAGGGYEQYF
. | . | TRBJ1-2 | TRBV29-1 | TGCAGCGTTGAAAGGCAGGCGGGCTATGGCTACACCTTC | CSVERQAGYGYTF
. | . | TRBJ2-7 | TRBV2 | TGTGCCAGCAGTGAGAGAACCTACGAGCAGTACTTC | CASSERTYEQYF
. | TRBD1 | TRBJ1-1 | TRBV5-1 | TGCGCCAGCGCGAAGGGGACAGGGGTGGCTGAAGCTTTCTTT | CASAKGTGVAEAFF
. | TRBD1 | TRBJ1-6 | TRBV30 | TGTGCCTGGAGTGTACGGGCAGGGGGGAATTCACCCCTCCACTTT | CAWSVRAGGNSPLHF
. | TRBD1 | TRBJ1-1 | TRBV5-4 | TGTGCCAGCAGCTTACAGGGGGGAACTGAAGCTTTCTTT | CASSLQGGTEAFF
. | . | TRBJ1-5 | TRBV19 | TGTGCCACCTCGTTGGGGGGGCGCTATCATCAGCCCCAGCATTTT | CATSLGGRYHQPQHF
. | TRBD2 | TRBJ2-5 | TRBV3-1/TRBV3-2 | TGTGCCAGCAGCCAATCGCGGGGAGGGGAGACCCAGTACTTC | CASSQSRGGETQYF
once | TRBD2 | TRBJ2-1 | TRBV24-1 | TGTGCCACCAGTGATCAAACTAGCGGGAGTCAGAATGAGCAGTTCTTC | CATSDQTSGSQNEQFF
. | . | TRBJ1-6 | TRBV10-1 | TGCGCCAGCAGTGAGAGGGGGGGGTTGGATTCACCCCTCCACTTT | CASSERGGLDSPLHF
. | TRBD1 | TRBJ1-1 | TRBV2 | TGTGCCAGCAGTGCAGGGGGCTGGATGAACACTGAAGCTTTCTTT | CASSAGGWMNTEAFF
few | . | TRBJ1-6 | TRBV6-5 | TGTGCCAGCAGTTACACGGACACTAATAATTCACCCCTCCACTTT | CASSYTDTNNSPLHF